Listed here are 25 T cell receptor beta chains from one sample, sequenced in a study of T-cell reconstitution after alpha-beta-depleted transplantation in children. Unique molecular identifiers were used to barcode this TCRbeta library. MiXCR, applied by TCRdb to the PCR reads, yields one record per CDR3 protein. Here the sample spans fewer than 90,000 distinct CDR3 sequences, approximately 7.3% being singletons. The material sequenced was PBMCs from the stem cell graft donor, taken from the stem cell graft. These receptors came from a human donor who donated a stem cell graft to a child with acute lymphoblastic leukemia.

This clonotype was detected a few times. This chain links TRBV6-2 or TRBV6-3 with TRBJ2-7; TRBD2 matches at 10 bases. The CDR3 has 15 residues. Germline values: CDR1 MNHEY, CDR2 SVGEGT. The ends lost 6 bases at V and 3 bases at J; junction bases unmatched: 8. DNA for the CDR3: TGTGCCAGCAGGGCCCAACTAGCGGGATACTACGAGCAGTACTTC. Protein: CASRAQLAGYYEQYF.

This clonotype has a count of ten or more. The chain employs TRBV10-3 and TRBJ1-3; no reliable D call. CDR1 ENHRY and CDR2 SYGVKD come from the germline V gene. This CDR3 spans 11 amino acids. The germline V and J ends were trimmed by 8 bases and 1 base, with 3 bases remaining between them. CDR3: CAIHSGNTIYF. The CDR3 bases are TGTGCCATCCATTCTGGAAACACCATATATTTT.

This clonotype was observed many times. The chain recombines TRBV5-5 with TRBJ1-3; D is unresolved. This CDR3 region has 13 residues. The V and J ends lost 1 base and 6 bases respectively, with 8 bases between them. Germline V gives CDR1 SGHKS, CDR2 YYEKEE (reference sequence). CDR3 nucleotides: TGTGCCAGCAGCTTGAAGGGAGAAAACACCATATATTTT. Residues: CASSLKGENTIYF.

This clonotype has at least ten counts. The genes are TRBV10-3 and TRBJ2-1; 8 bases line up with TRBD2. V shed 3 bases, J shed 0 bases, and the junction held 10 bases outside the gene matches. Germline V gene data show CDR1 as ENHRY and CDR2 as SYGVKD. The CDR3 runs 18 residues. The DNA of the CDR3 is TGTGCCATCAGTGACAGTGGTCGGGGGGGATTCTCCTACAATGAGCAGTTCTTC. Its protein is CAISDSGRGGFSYNEQFF.

This clonotype occurred many times. V and J are TRBV11-2 and TRBJ1-3; D gene ambiguous. V lost 7 bases and J 0 bases, leaving 13 bases between the germline ends. Germline CDR1 is SGHAT and CDR2 is FQNNGV. This CDR3 has 15 amino acids. The CDR3: CASTPGGVSGNTIYF. The CDR3 DNA reads as TGTGCCAGCACCCCGGGTGGGGTCTCTGGAAACACCATATATTTT. The variable domain in full, with the rest retrieved from reference TRBV11-2 and TRBJ1-3, is EAGVAQSPRYKIIEKRQSVAFWCNPISGHATLYWYQQILGQGPKLLIQFQNNGVVDDSQLPKDRFSAERLKGVDSTLKIQPAKLEDSAVYLCASTPGGVSGNTIYFGEGSWLTVV.

This clonotype was seen many times. The rearrangement links TRBV27 to TRBJ2-5; 8 nucleotides align to TRBD2. V lost 3 bases to trimming and J lost 4 bases; unmatched junction nucleotides: 13. Germline CDR1 and CDR2: MNHEY and SMNVEV (reference sequence). This CDR3 is 17 amino acids long. The chain's CDR3 is CASSFKGNRGGGETQYF. Here the CDR3 DNA reads TGTGCCAGCAGTTTTAAGGGGAACCGGGGGGGCGGAGAGACCCAGTACTTC.

This clonotype was observed at least ten times. The V call is TRBV6-2 or TRBV6-3, the J call TRBJ2-5; D is unresolved. The CDR3 consists of 13 residues. The germline CDR1 and CDR2 sequences are MNHEY and SVGEGT. The germline V and J ends were trimmed by 6 bases and 1 base, with 9 bases remaining between them. The CDR3 loop reads CASSPRPQETQYF. CDR3 in DNA: TGTGCCAGCAGCCCTCGGCCCCAAGAGACCCAGTACTTC.

This clonotype was found many times. The chain employs TRBV5-1 and TRBJ1-1, with 7 bases fitting TRBD1. This CDR3 comprises 16 residues. J lost 6 bases, V lost 2 bases, and 13 bases had no gene match. Germline V lookup: CDR1 SGHRS, CDR2 YFSETQ. CDR3 region: CASSLQEGGVGAEAFF. In DNA, the CDR3 is TGCGCCAGCAGCTTACAAGAAGGGGGCGTTGGCGCTGAAGCTTTCTTT.

The table lists this clonotype with many counts. The chain employs TRBV5-1 and TRBJ2-7, with no clear D. The CDR3 is 14 residues long. Per germline, CDR1 SGHRS and CDR2 YFSETQ. Trimming stripped 4 bases from V and 1 base from J, with 12 bases between. Here the CDR3 DNA reads TGCGCCAGCAGCCTCCTGGAGCGTTCCTACGAGCAGTACTTC. This sequence encodes CASSLLERSYEQYF.

This clonotype was picked up many times. J is TRBJ2-3 and V is TRBV6-1; TRBD1 might be the D (6 bases). V gave up 4 bases and J gave up 2 bases, with 13 bases separating them. This CDR3 comprises 15 residues. Germline V CDR1 and CDR2: MNHNS, SASEGT. CDR3 coding DNA: TGTGCCAGCAGTGCGACAGGATTACCCACAGATACGCAGTATTTT. Its translation is CASSATGLPTDTQYF.

The chain joins TRBV24-1 to TRBJ2-7; D gene unclear. The CDR3 is 14 amino acids. Germline V gene data show CDR1 as KGHDR and CDR2 as SFDVKD. V dropped 11 bases and J dropped 0 bases, with 16 bases sitting between them. The CDR3 loop is CAMSLEGNSYEQYF. The CDR3 region has the DNA TGTGCCATGAGCTTGGAAGGCAACTCCTACGAGCAGTACTTC.

This clonotype was recorded many times. The chain uses TRBV29-1 and TRBJ1-2; 7 nucleotides agree with TRBD1. Unmatched junction bases numbered 2, after V lost 4 bases and J lost 0 bases. The germline CDR1 and CDR2 sequences are SQVTM and ANQGSEA. This CDR3 contains 13 residues. CDR3 sequence (DNA): TGCAGCGTTGGGCAGGGGGCTAACTATGGCTACACCTTC. Its translation is CSVGQGANYGYTF.

This clonotype showed up just a few times. The CDR3 loop reads CSVDRRPSTDTQYF. Written as DNA, the CDR3 is TGCAGCGTTGACAGGCGGCCTAGCACAGATACGCAGTATTTT. The chain employs TRBV29-1 and TRBJ2-3; no clear D. The germline V gene has CDR1 SQVTM and CDR2 ANQGSEA. The V end was cut by 3 bases, the J end by 0 bases, with 10 bases between. There are 14 residues in the CDR3.

CDR3 amino acids: CSASGENTIYF. The CDR3 DNA follows: TGCAGTGCTAGTGGCGAGAACACCATATATTTT. The gene calls are TRBV20-1 and TRBJ1-3; no clear D gene. The CDR3 consists of 11 residues. Trimming cost V 3 bases and J 7 bases, with 7 bases left between them. Germline V CDR1 and CDR2: DFQATT, SNEGSKA (reference sequence).

The sample holds a few counts of this clonotype. This sequence joins TRBV3-1 and TRBJ2-3; D may be TRBD1 (8 bases). The germline CDR1 and CDR2 sequences are LGHDT and YNNKEL (reference sequence). Trimming removed 11 bases at V and 0 bases at J, with 18 bases between. The CDR3 is 15 amino acids. The CDR3 reads CASSQGGASTDTQYF. The CDR3 DNA reads TGTGCCTCCTCACAGGGGGGGGCTAGCACAGATACGCAGTATTTT.

This clonotype has at least ten counts. CDR3 residues: CSARLRGQETQYF. The CDR3, as DNA: TGCAGTGCTAGACTTCGTGGTCAAGAGACCCAGTACTTC. The J gene is TRBJ2-5, the V gene TRBV20-1; D gene ambiguous. This CDR3 comprises 13 residues. CDR1 is DFQATT, CDR2 SNEGSKA, per germline (reference sequence). V was shortened by 2 bases and J by 2 bases, with 9 bases between the two germline ends.

This clonotype was observed many times. This rearrangement joins TRBV5-1 to TRBJ2-3; D is unclear. Germline CDR1 is SGHRS and CDR2 is YFSETQ. The CDR3 has 13 residues. V was pared by 0 bases and J by 5 bases, with 7 bases between. CDR3 coding DNA: TGCGCCAGCAGCTTGGGGTTTGGAGATACGCAGTATTTT. Residues: CASSLGFGDTQYF. The whole variable domain, remainder taken from reference TRBV5-1 and TRBJ2-3, is KAGVTQTPRYLIKTRGQQVTLSCSPISGHRSVSWYQQTPGQGLQFLFEYFSETQRNKGNFPGRFSGRQFSNSRSEMNVSTLELGDSALYLCASSLGFGDTQYFGPGTRLTVL.

This clonotype has at least ten counts. The genes are TRBV12-3 or TRBV12-4 and TRBJ2-1; D remains unclear. This CDR3 region has 13 residues. The V end was cut by 1 base, the J end by 7 bases, with 8 bases between. This CDR3 reads CASSLGPANEQFF. CDR3 nucleotides: TGTGCCAGCAGTTTAGGGCCCGCAAATGAGCAGTTCTTC.

This clonotype showed up many times. This chain joins TRBV4-3 and TRBJ1-6, with D possibly being TRBD1 (6 bases). Germline V gene lookup returns CDR1 LGHNA and CDR2 YSLEER. Trimming took off 0 bases at V and 8 bases at J, with 11 bases between the two ends. The CDR3 extends over 15 amino acids. The CDR3 sequence: CASSQDTGADSPLHF. The CDR3 DNA reads TGCGCCAGCAGCCAAGATACGGGGGCTGATTCACCCCTCCACTTT.

In this sample, this clonotype turned up a few times. This chain joins TRBV7-2 and TRBJ2-3; the D is unclear. Trimming left V 2 bases short and J 0 bases short, with 9 bases between. The germline V gene has CDR1 SGHTA and CDR2 FQGNSA. The CDR3 totals 15 residues. The chain's CDR3 is CASSLNYLSTDTQYF. The CDR3 DNA reads TGTGCCAGCAGCTTAAACTACCTGAGCACAGATACGCAGTATTTT.

There are many counts of this clonotype. The CDR3 loop reads CASRLVAGGSNEQFF. The CDR3, as DNA: TGCGCCAGCAGACTTGTGGCGGGGGGGTCCAATGAGCAGTTCTTC. The V gene is TRBV5-1, the J gene TRBJ2-1, with 9 bases matching TRBD2. V lost 5 bases and J lost 6; bases outside the gene matches: 9. Germline V CDR1 and CDR2: SGHRS, YFSETQ. The CDR3 consists of 15 residues.

This clonotype was seen at least ten times. This rearrangement joins TRBV7-8 to TRBJ1-3; D not resolved. The germline gives CDR1 SGHVS, CDR2 FQNEAQ. Trimming took 1 base from V and 3 from J, leaving 7 bases between them. This CDR3 is built from 14 residues. Here the CDR3 reads CASSLDTSGNTIYF. The CDR3 DNA reads as TGTGCCAGCAGCTTAGATACAAGTGGAAACACCATATATTTT.

This clonotype was observed many times. This chain uses TRBV29-1 with TRBJ1-1; D perhaps matches TRBD1 (6 bases). In germline, CDR1 is SQVTM, CDR2 ANQGSEA. The CDR3 is 13 residues long. V dropped 3 bases and J dropped 7 bases, with 15 bases sitting between them. The CDR3 DNA reads as TGCAGCGTTGAGGGGGCGGGGGCTGGTGAAGCTTTCTTT. Translated, it gives CSVEGAGAGEAFF.

This clonotype came up many times. V usage is TRBV5-4 and J usage is TRBJ2-3; TRBD2 matches 7 bases. Germline loops: CDR1 SGHNT, CDR2 YYREEE (reference sequence). With 2 bases clipped from V and 5 bases from J, the junction kept 8 bases outside the gene matches. The CDR3 sequence is 15 residues long. The CDR3, as DNA: TGTGCCAGCAGCTTTCAGGGCGGGAGCGAAGATACGCAGTATTTT. It is translated as CASSFQGGSEDTQYF.

The V gene is TRBV27, the J gene TRBJ2-7; 12 nucleotides line up with TRBD2. The germline V gene encodes CDR1 MNHEY and CDR2 SMNVEV (reference sequence). V gave up 10 bases and J gave up 4 bases; unmatched junction bases: 8. The CDR3 sequence is 14 residues long. The CDR3 nucleotides read TGTGCCACTAGTCTAGCGGGAGGGCCATACGAGCAGTACTTC. This gives the protein CATSLAGGPYEQYF.